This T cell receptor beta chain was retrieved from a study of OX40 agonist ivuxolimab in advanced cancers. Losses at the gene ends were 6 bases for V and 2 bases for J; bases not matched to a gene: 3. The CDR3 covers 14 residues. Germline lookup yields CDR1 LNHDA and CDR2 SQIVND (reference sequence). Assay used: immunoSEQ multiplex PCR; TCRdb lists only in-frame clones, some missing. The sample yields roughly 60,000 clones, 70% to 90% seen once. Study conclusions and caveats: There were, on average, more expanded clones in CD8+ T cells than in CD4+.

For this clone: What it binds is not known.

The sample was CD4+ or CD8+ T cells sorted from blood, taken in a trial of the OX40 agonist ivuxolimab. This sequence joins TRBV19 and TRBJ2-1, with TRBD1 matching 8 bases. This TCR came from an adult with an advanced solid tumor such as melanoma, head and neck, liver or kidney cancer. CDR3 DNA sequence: TGTGCCAGTAGCCGGGGACAGGCCTACAATGAGCAGTTCTTC. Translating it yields CASSRGQAYNEQFF.